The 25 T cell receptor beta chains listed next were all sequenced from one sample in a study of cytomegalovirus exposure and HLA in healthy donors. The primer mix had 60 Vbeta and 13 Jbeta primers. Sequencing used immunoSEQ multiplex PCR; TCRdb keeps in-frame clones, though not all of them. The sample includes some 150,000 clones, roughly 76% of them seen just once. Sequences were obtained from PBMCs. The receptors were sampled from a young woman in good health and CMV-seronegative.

The CDR3 loop reads CASSGRPGADEQYF. CDR3 sequence (DNA): TGTGCCAGCAGCGGACGACCTGGGGCTGACGAGCAGTACTTC. The J gene is TRBJ2-7, the V gene TRBV9; perhaps TRBD1 as D (5 bases). The CDR3 sequence is 14 residues long. Trimming took off 3 bases at V and 5 bases at J, with 15 bases between the two ends. Germline values: CDR1 SGDLS, CDR2 YYNGEE.

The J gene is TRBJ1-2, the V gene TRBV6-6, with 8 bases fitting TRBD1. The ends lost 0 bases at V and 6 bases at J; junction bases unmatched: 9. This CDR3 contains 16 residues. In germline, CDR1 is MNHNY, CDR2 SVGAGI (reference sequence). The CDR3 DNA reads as TGTGCCAGCAGTTACTCGCACGGCCAGGGGGCCAATGGCTACACCTTC. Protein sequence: CASSYSHGQGANGYTF.

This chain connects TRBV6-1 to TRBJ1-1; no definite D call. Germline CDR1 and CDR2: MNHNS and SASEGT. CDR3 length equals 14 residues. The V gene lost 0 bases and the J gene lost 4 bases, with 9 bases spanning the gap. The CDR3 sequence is CASSEAVEGTEAFF. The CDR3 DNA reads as TGTGCCAGCAGTGAAGCGGTCGAGGGCACTGAAGCTTTCTTT.

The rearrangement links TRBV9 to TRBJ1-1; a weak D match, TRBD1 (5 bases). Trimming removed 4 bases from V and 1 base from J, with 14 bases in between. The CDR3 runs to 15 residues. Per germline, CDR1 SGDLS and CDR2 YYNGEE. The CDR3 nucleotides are TGTGCCAGCAGCCTCAGTAGGGGCTCGAACACTGAAGCTTTCTTT. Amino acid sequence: CASSLSRGSNTEAFF.

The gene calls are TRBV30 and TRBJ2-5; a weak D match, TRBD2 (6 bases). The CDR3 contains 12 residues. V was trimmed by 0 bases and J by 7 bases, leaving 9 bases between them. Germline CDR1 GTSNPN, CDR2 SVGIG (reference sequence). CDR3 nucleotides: TGTGCCTGGAGTGTAGGAGGGAGGACCCAGTACTTC. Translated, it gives CAWSVGGRTQYF.

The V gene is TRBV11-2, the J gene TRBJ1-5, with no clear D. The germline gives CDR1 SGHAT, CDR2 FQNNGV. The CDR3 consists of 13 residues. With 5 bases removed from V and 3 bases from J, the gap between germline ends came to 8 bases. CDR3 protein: CASSRTDNQPQHF. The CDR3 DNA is TGTGCCAGCAGCCGGACTGACAATCAGCCCCAGCATTTT.

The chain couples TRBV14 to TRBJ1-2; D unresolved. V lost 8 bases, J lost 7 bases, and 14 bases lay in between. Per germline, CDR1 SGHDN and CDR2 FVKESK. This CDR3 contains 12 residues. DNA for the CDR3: TGTGCCAGCGGCGCGGACTGGGGTGGCTACACCTTC. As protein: CASGADWGGYTF.

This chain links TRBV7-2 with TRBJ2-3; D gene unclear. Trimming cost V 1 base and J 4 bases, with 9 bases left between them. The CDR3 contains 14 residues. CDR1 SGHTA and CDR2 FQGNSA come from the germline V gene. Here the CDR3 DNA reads TGTGCCAGCAGCTTAGTCGCAAGCTCAGATACGCAGTATTTT. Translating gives CASSLVASSDTQYF.

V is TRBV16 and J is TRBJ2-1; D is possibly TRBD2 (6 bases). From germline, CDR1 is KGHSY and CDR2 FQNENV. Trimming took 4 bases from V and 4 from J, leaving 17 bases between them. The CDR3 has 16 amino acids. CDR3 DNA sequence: TGTGCCAGCAGCCTACACCTGGGGGAGGCATACAATGAGCAGTTCTTC. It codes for CASSLHLGEAYNEQFF.

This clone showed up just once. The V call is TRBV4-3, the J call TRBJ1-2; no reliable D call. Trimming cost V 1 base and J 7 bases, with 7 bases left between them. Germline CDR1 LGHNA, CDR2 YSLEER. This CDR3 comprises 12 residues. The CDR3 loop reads CASSQGEAGYTF. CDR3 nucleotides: TGCGCCAGCAGCCAAGGGGAGGCTGGCTACACCTTC.

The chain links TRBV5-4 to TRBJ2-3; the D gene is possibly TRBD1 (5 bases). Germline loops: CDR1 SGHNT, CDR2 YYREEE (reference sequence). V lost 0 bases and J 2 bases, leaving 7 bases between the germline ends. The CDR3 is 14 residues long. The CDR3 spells CASSLDRLTDTQYF. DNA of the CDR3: TGTGCCAGCAGCTTGGACAGGCTCACAGATACGCAGTATTTT.

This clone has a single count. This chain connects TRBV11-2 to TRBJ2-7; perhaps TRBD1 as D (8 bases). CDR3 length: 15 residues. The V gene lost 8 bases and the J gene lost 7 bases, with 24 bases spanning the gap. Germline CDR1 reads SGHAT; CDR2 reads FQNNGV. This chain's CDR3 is CASDLGDRRRGEQYF. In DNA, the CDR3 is TGTGCCAGCGACTTGGGGGACAGGAGGCGGGGGGAGCAGTACTTC.

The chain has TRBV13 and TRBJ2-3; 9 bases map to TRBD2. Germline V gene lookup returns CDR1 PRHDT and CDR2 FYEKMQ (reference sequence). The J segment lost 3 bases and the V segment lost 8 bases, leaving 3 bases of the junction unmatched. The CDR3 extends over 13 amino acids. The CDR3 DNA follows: TGTGCCAGCGCTAGCGGGGATACAGATACGCAGTATTTT. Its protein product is CASASGDTDTQYF.

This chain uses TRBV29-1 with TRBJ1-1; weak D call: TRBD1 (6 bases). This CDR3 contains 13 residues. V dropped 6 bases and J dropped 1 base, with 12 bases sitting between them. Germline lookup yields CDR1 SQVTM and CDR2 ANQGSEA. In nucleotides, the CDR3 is TGCAGCGTCGCGAGGGGGTCGAACACTGAAGCTTTCTTT. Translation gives CSVARGSNTEAFF.

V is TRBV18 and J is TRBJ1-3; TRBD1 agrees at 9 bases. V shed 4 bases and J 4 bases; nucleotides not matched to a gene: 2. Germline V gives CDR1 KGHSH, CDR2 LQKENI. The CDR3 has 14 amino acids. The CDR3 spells CASSQDRGGNTIYF. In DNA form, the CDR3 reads TGTGCCAGCTCACAGGACAGGGGCGGAAACACCATATATTTT.

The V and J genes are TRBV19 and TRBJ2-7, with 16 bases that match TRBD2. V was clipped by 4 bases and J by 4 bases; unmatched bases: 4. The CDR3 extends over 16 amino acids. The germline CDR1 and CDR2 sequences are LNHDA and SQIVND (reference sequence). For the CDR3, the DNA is TGTGCCAGTAGTAGGGGACTAGCGGGGGGGCCGTACGAGCAGTACTTC. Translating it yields CASSRGLAGGPYEQYF.

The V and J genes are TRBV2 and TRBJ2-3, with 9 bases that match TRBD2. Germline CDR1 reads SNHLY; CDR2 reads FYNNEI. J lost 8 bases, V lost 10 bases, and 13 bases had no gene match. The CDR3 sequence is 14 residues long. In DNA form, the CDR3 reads TGTGCCACCCCTGGGCGGGAGGGCCGGGGTACGCAGTATTTT. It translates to CATPGREGRGTQYF. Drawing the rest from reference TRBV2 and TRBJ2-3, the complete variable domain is EPEVTQTPSHQVTQMGQEVILRCVPISNHLYFYWYRQILGQKVEFLVSFYNNEISEKSEIFDDQFSVERPDGSNFTLKIRSTKLEDSAMYFCATPGREGRGTQYFGPGTRLTVL.

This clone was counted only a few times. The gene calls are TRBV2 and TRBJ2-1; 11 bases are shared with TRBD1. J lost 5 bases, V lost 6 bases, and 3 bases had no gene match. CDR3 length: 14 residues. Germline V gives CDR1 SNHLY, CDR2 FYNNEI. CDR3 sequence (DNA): TGTGCCAGCAGCCCGGGACAGGGGGACAATGAGCAGTTCTTC. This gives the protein CASSPGQGDNEQFF.

The CDR3 protein is CASSPRTGSPLHF. In nucleotides, the CDR3 is TGTGCCAGCAGCCCGCGGACAGGATCACCCCTCCACTTT. The rearrangement links TRBV13 to TRBJ1-6; 7 positions match TRBD1. Trimming took 5 bases from V and 10 from J; bases not matched to a gene: 5. Looked up from germline, CDR1 is PRHDT and CDR2 is FYEKMQ (reference sequence). This CDR3 region has 13 residues. The full variable domain, with the rest looked up from reference TRBV13 and TRBJ1-6, is AAGVIQSPRHLIKEKRETATLKCYPIPRHDTVYWYQQGPGQDPQFLISFYEKMQSDKGSIPDRFSAQQFSDYHSELNMSSLELGDSALYFCASSPRTGSPLHFGNGTRLTVT.

The CDR3 DNA follows: TGTGCCAGCAACTTGGACAGGGGAGGCACTGAAGCTTTCTTT. Protein product: CASNLDRGGTEAFF. V and J are TRBV6-5 and TRBJ1-1; 9 bases match TRBD1. V gave up 7 bases and J gave up 4 bases; unmatched junction bases: 7. The germline CDR1 and CDR2 sequences are MNHEY and SVGAGI. The CDR3 totals 14 residues.

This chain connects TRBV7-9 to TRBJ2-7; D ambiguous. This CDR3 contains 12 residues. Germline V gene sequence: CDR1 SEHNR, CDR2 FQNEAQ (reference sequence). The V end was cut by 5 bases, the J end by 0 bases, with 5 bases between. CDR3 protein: CASSRGSYEQYF. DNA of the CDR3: TGTGCCAGCAGCCGCGGCTCCTACGAGCAGTACTTC.

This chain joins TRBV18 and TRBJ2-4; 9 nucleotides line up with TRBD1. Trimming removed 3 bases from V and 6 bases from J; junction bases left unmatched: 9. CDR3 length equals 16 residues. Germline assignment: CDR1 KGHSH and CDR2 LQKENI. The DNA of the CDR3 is TGTGCCAGCTCACCCTTGCAAGGGACAGGGTTAAACATTCAGTACTTC. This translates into CASSPLQGTGLNIQYF.

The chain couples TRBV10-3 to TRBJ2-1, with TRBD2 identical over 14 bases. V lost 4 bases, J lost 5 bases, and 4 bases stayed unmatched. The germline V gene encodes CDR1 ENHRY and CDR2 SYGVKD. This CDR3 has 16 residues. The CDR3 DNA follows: TGTGCCATCAGTGCGGGGACTAGCGGGAGCAACAATGAGCAGTTCTTC. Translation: CAISAGTSGSNNEQFF.

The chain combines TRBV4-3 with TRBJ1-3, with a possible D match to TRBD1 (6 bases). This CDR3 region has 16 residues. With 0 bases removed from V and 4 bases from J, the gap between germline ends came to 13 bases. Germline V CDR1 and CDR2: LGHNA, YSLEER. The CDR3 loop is CASSQDQGRTGNTIYF. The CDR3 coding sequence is TGCGCCAGCAGCCAAGACCAGGGGCGGACAGGAAACACCATATATTTT.

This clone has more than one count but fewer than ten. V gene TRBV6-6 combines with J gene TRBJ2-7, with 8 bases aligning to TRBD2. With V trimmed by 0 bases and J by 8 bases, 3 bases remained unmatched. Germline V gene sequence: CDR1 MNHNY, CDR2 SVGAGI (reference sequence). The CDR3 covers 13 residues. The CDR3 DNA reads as TGTGCCAGCAGTTACTCGACGGGGGGGAAGCAGTACTTC. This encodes CASSYSTGGKQYF.